This T cell receptor (beta chain) was captured by sequencing in a study of T cell responses to AZD1222 COVID-19 vaccine. In regard to this clone: What it binds is unknown.

Whole-study results and caveats: Baseline serology detected seropositivity in only 5 or 6 AZD1222 recipients. Spike-specific TCR breadth rose after two AZD1222 doses, and depth rose as well. Donors in the cohort were predominantly white British and more often female, and clonal diversity was possibly underestimated. In all cases, repertoires were sampled only after the peak T cell response.

Here immunoSEQ multiplex PCR was the method, and the copy in TCRdb shows in-frame clones only, minus some. This table holds 100,000 to 110,000 clones, around 87% found once. The source of this sequence is an adult in good health. The sequences come from peripheral blood, collected on day 0 of MenACWY control vaccination.

CDR3 sequence: CASSLDGVDTEAFF. The CDR3 DNA reads TGTGCCAGCAGCTTGGATGGGGTAGATACTGAAGCTTTCTTT. The chain recombines TRBV5-5 with TRBJ1-1; D unresolved. The CDR3 has 14 residues. V was cut by 0 bases and J by 5 bases, with 11 bases left in between. Germline V lookup: CDR1 SGHKS, CDR2 YYEKEE (reference sequence).